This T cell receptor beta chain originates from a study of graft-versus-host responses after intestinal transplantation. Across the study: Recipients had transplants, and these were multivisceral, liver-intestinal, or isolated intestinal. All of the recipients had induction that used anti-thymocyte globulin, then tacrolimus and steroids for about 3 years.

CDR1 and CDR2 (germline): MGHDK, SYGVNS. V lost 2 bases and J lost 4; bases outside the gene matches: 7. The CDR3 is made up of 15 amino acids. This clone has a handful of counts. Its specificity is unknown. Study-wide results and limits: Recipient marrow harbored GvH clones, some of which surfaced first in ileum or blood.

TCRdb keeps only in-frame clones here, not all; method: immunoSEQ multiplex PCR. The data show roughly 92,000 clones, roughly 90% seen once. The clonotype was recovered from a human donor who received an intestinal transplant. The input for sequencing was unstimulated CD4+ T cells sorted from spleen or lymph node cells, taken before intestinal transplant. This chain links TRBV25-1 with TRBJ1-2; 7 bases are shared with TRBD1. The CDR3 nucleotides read TGTGCCAGCAGTGAAGGGGGACAGAGAAGCTATGGCTACACCTTC. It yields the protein CASSEGGQRSYGYTF.